This T cell receptor (beta chain) originates from a study of shared T cell receptors in the human thymus (dated by TCRdb to about 2021). Broadly, across the study: The study examined how self-reactive, shared T-cell receptor alpha chains are generated in the human thymus.

As to this clone: The clone's antigen remains unknown. Per-base quality was not reported, and no clone a single base away is much larger than it.

Receptors were amplified or captured by the immunoSEQ multiplex PCR assay. Imported from immuneACCESS, the table was reduced by TCRdb to in-frame sequences with V and J called. These copies leave out some clones; in studies compared against another copy, an unresolved V gene accounts for under half, and the cause of the remainder is not known. For this sample there are roughly 550,000 clones; around 78% appear just once. The ten largest make up about 0.013% of the sample. The CDR3 runs 16 amino acids, cysteine and phenylalanine included. The read is trimmed to its CDR3 DNA, 48 bases read in frame from base 1. Trimming at the junction amounts to 2 bases on V and 4 bases on J, and the germline ends lie 15 bases apart. CDR1 and CDR2, per the germline V gene, are SNHLY and FYNNEI. In addition, the sample was reused for a study of human thymus T cells. The second study also describes: Immunologically healthy infants undergoing open corrective cardiac surgery for congenital heart defects in Finland were used as donors. The thymus tissue came from surgical resects taken out during corrective cardiac surgery. Biased V and J gene segment usage appeared to be present in both thymic and peripheral blood repertoires. The related research reported highly overlapping thymic TCR repertoires among unrelated individuals. TCR alpha and beta repertoires from roughly eight infant thymus samples and a few related peripheral blood samples were characterized in the study. Donor ages ranged from about 7 to 250 days, and the cohort comprised roughly 6 male and a couple of female infants. Thymocytes were released mechanically from tissue and stored at -70 °C as pellets of about 9.5-32 million cells. A QIAsymphony instrument was used to extract genomic DNA from the frozen cell pellets. The immunoSEQ multiplex PCR assay was used to amplify the TCRB and TCRAD loci from a standardized quantity of quality-controlled genomic DNA. The amplicons spanned the V(D)J region and were long enough to cover the CDR3 and allow V and J genes to be identified. Amplicon sequencing was performed on an Illumina platform through the commercial immunoSEQ service. Corrections for primer bias and sequencing errors followed previously described methods, while TCRAD and TCRB definitions were based on the IMGT database. immunoSEQ Analyzer 3.0 and VDJTools were used for repertoire analysis, which covered basic statistics, V/J segment usage, diversity estimates, rarefaction and pairwise overlap. Diversity was estimated using the Chao1, ChaoE, Efron-Thisted, Shannon and inverse Simpson indices, and was also estimated on datasets down-sampled to the size of the smallest sample. Repertoire overlap used strict matching of CDR3 nucleotide sequence, V gene and J gene, with Jaccard-based multidimensional scaling clustering. On average, thymus samples gave 750,000 to 950,000 unique TCRB clonotypes, whereas blood samples gave about 84,000.

Sequencing was done on a sample of thymocytes. Here the chain combines TRBV2 and TRBJ1-5, with TRBD1 perhaps the D gene, on 6 matching bases. This receptor was identified in a boy in the first two years of life with a congenital heart defect. Donor details come from another sample of the same person, matched by shared clones. The base sequence is TGTGCCAGCAGTGAAAGGGGGGGGAGTAGGAATCAGCCCCAGCATTTT. This gives the protein CASSERGGSRNQPQHF. With the portions outside the CDR3 filled from the reference TRBV2 and TRBJ1-5 genes, the complete variable region becomes EPEVTQTPSHQVTQMGQEVILRCVPISNHLYFYWYRQILGQKVEFLVSFYNNEISEKSEIFDDQFSVERPDGSNFTLKIRSTKLEDSAMYFCASSERGGSRNQPQHFGDGTRLSIL.